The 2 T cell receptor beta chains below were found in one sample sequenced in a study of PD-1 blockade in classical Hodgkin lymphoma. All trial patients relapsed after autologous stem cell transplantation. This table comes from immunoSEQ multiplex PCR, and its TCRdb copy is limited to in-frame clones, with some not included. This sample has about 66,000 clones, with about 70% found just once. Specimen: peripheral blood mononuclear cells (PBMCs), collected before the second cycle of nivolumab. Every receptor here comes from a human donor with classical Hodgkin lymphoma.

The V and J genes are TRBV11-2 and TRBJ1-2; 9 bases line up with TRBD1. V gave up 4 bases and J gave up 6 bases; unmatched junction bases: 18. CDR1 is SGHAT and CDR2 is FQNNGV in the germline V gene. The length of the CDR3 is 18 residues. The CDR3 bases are TGTGCCAGCAGCTCGTGGACAGGGGATTTATCACGATGGAATGGCTACACCTTC. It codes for CASSSWTGDLSRWNGYTF. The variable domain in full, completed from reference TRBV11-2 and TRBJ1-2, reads EAGVAQSPRYKIIEKRQSVAFWCNPISGHATLYWYQQILGQGPKLLIQFQNNGVVDDSQLPKDRFSAERLKGVDSTLKIQPAKLEDSAVYLCASSSWTGDLSRWNGYTFGSGTRLTVV.

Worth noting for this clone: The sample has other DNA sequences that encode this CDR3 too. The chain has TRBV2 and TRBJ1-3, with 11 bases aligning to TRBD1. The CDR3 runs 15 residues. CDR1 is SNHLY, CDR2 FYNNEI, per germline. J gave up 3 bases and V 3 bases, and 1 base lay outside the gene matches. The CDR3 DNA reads TGTGCCAGCAGTGAGGACAGGGGGCGTGGAAACACCATATATTTT. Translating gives CASSEDRGRGNTIYF. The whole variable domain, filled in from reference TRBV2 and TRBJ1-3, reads EPEVTQTPSHQVTQMGQEVILRCVPISNHLYFYWYRQILGQKVEFLVSFYNNEISEKSEIFDDQFSVERPDGSNFTLKIRSTKLEDSAMYFCASSEDRGRGNTIYFGEGSWLTVV.